Included here is one T cell receptor (beta chain) sequence, with context. The data belong to a study of blood T cell repertoires in COVID-19. Study background: Samples representing acute and convalescent COVID-19 were sourced from the United States, Italy and Spain. Nucleic acid was either cDNA or gDNA, and it came from T cells, B-cell-depleted T cells, or PBMCs.

CDR3 size: 16 residues. Germline V gives CDR1 MDHEN, CDR2 SYDVKM. Between the trimmed V and J ends, which lost 7 bases and 0 bases, there was a span of 19 bases. Methods used by the authors: Scientists estimated how many nucleated cells there were by amplifying reference gene primers. The table came from immunoSEQ multiplex PCR; TCRdb's copy has only in-frame clones and leaves some out. V, J and clone size are taken as reported in that table, and D and trimming were inferred from the DNA itself. The sample lists around 100,000 clones, about 79% occurring once. The chain couples TRBV28 to TRBJ2-7; the D gene is possibly TRBD1 (6 bases). This clonotype originated in an elderly woman with active or convalescent COVID-19. The sample consisted of peripheral blood. CDR3 in amino acids: CASKITGMGNSYEQYF. CDR3 sequence (DNA): TGTGCCAGCAAAATAACAGGGATGGGAAACTCCTACGAGCAGTACTTC.